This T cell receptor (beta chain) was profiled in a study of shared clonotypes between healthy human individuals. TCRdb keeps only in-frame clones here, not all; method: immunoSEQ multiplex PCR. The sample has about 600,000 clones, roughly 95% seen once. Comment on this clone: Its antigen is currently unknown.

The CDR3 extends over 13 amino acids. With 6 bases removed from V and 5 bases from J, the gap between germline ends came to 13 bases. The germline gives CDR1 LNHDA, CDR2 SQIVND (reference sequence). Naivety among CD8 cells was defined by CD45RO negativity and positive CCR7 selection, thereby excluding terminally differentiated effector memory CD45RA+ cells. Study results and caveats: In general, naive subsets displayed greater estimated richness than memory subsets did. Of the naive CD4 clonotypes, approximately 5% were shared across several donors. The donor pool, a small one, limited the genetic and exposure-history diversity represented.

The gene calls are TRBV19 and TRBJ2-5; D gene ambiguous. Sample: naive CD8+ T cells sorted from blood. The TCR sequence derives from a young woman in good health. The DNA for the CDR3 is TGTGCCAGTAGGGCTAGTGGATTCGAGACCCAGTACTTC. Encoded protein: CASRASGFETQYF.